This T cell receptor beta chain was sequenced in a study of blood T cell repertoires in COVID-19. V was cut by 5 bases and J by 13 bases, with 18 bases left in between. The CDR3 totals 13 residues. Authors' methods: Reference gene primer amplification gave nucleated cell count estimates. The method was immunoSEQ multiplex PCR; TCRdb's version includes in-frame clones alone and lacks a portion of them. From that table come the V and J calls and clone size; the DNA was used to work out D and trimming. The sample yields fewer than 300,000 clones, about 80% seen once. This clone has just a few counts. The clonotype comes from a woman older than 75 with acute or convalescent COVID-19. The sample comprised peripheral blood. The chain has TRBV12-3 or TRBV12-4 and TRBJ1-5, with D perhaps matching TRBD1 (5 bases). The CDR3 DNA reads as TGTGCCAGCAGTGGCCAAGGGCAGGGCGAACAGCATTTT. Its protein product is CASSGQGQGEQHF.